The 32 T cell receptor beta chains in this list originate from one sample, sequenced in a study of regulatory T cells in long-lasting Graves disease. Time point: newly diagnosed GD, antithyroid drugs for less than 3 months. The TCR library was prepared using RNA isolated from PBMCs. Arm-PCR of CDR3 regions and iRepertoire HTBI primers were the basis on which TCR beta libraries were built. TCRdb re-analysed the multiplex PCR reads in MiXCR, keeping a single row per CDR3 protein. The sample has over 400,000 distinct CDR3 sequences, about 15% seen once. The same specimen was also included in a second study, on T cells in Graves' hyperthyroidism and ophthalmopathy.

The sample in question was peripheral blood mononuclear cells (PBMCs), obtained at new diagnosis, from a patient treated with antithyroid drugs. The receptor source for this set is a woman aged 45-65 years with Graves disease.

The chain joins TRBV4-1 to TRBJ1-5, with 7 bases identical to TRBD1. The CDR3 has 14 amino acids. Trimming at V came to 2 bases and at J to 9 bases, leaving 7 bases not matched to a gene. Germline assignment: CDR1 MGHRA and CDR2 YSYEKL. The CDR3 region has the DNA TGCGCCAGCAGCCAACAACAGGGGAGTACGCCCCAGCATTTT. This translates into CASSQQQGSTPQHF.

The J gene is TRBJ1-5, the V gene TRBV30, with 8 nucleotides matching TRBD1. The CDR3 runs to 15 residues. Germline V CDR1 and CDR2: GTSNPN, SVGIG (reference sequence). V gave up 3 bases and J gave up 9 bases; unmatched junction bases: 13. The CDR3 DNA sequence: TGTGCCTGGAGGGAGACAGGGGTGAACTATCGGCCCCAGCATTTT. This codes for CAWRETGVNYRPQHF. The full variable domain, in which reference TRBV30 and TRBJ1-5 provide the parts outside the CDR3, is SQTIHQWPATLVQPVGSPLSLECTVEGTSNPNLYWYRQAAGRGLQLLFYSVGIGQISSEVPQNLSASRPQDRQFILSSKKLLLSDSGFYLCAWRETGVNYRPQHFGDGTRLSIL.

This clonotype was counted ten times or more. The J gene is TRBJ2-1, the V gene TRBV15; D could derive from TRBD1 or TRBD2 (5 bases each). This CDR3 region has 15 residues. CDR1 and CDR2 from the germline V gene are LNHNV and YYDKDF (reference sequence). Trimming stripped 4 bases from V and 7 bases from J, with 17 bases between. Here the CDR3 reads CATSTKRGLGNEQFF. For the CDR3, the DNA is TGTGCCACCAGCACTAAGAGGGGTTTAGGAAATGAGCAGTTCTTC. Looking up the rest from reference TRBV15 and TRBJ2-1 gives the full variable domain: DAMVIQNPRYQVTQFGKPVTLSCSQTLNHNVMYWYQQKSSQAPKLLFHYYDKDFNNEADTPDNFQSRRPNTSFCFLDIRSPGLGDTAMYLCATSTKRGLGNEQFFGPGTRLTVL.

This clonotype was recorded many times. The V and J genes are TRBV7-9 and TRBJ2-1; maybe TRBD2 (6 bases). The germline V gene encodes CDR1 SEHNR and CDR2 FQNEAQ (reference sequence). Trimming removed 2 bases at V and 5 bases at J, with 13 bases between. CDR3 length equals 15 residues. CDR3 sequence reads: CASSLTAGSHNEQFF. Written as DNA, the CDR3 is TGTGCCAGCAGCTTAACTGCCGGGAGCCACAATGAGCAGTTCTTC.

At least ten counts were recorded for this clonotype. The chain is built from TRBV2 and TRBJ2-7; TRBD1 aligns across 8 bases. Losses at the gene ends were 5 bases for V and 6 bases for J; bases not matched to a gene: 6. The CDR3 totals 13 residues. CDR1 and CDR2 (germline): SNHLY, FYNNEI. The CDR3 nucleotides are TGTGCCAGCAGTCTAGGGGGGACAGGCGAGCAGTACTTC. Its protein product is CASSLGGTGEQYF.

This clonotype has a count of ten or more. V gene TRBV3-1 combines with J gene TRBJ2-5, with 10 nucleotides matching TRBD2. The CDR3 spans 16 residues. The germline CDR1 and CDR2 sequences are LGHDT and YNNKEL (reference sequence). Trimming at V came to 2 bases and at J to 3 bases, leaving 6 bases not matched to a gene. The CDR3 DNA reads TGTGCCAGCAGCCAAAAGTGGACTAGCGGAAAAGAGACCCAGTACTTC. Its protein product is CASSQKWTSGKETQYF.

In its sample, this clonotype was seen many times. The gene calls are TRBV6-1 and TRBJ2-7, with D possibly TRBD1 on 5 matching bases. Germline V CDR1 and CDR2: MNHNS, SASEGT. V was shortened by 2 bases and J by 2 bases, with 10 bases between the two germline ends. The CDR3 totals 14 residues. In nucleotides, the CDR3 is TGTGCCAGCAGTGAATTAATAGGGGCCTACGAGCAGTACTTC. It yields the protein CASSELIGAYEQYF.

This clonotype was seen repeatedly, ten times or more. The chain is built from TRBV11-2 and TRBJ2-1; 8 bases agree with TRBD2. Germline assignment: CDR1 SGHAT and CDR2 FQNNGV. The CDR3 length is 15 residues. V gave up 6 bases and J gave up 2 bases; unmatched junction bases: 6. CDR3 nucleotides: TGTGCCAGCAGTTTACTAGCGGTAGCCTACAATGAGCAGTTCTTC. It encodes CASSLLAVAYNEQFF.

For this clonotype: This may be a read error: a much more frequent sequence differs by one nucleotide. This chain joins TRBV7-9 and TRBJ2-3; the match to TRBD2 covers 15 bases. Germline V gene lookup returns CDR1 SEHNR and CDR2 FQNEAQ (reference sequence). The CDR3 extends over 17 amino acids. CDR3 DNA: TGTGCCAGCAGTGGACTAGCGGGAGGGCGTGACACAGATGCGCAGTATTTT. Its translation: CASSGLAGGRDTDAQYF. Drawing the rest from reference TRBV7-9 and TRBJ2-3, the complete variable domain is DTGVSQNPRHKITKRGQNVTFRCDPISEHNRLYWYRQTLGQGPEFLTYFQNEAQLEKSRLLSDRFSAERPKGSFSTLEIQRTEQGDSAMYLCASSGLAGGRDTDAQYFGPGTRLTVL.

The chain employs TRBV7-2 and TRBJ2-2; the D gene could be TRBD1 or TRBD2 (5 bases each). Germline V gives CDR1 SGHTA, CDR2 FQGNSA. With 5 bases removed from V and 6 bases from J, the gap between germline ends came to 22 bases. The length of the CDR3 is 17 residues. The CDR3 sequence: CASSPAGAGYSSGELFF. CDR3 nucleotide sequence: TGTGCCAGCAGCCCAGCCGGGGCAGGTTATTCTTCCGGGGAGCTGTTTTTT.

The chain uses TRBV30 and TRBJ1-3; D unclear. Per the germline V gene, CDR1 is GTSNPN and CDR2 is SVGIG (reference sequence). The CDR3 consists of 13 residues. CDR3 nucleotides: TGTGGCCGGACGGATCTCTCTGGAAACACCATATATTTT. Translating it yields CGRTDLSGNTIYF.

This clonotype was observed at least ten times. The CDR3 region has the DNA TGTGCCAGCAGCGTAGAGGGGATAGCGGGAGTTGTCGGGGAGCTGTTTTTT. It yields the protein CASSVEGIAGVVGELFF. This chain connects TRBV9 to TRBJ2-2; 9 nucleotides match TRBD2. The CDR3 runs 17 residues. Trimming removed 0 bases from V and 7 bases from J; junction bases left unmatched: 10. Germline CDR1 and CDR2: SGDLS and YYNGEE.

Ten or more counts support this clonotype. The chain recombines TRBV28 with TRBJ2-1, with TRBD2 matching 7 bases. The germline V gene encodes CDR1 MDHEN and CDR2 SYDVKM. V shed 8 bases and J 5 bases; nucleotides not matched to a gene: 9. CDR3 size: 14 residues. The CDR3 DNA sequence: TGTGCCAGCTTCGGGCTCGGGGGGAACAATGAGCAGTTCTTC. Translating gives CASFGLGGNNEQFF.

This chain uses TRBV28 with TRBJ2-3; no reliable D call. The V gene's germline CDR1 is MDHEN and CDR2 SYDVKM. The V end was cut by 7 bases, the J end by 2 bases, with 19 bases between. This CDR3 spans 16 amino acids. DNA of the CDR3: TGTGCCAGCAACACTCCCCACCGAAGAATCACAGATACGCAGTATTTT. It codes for CASNTPHRRITDTQYF.

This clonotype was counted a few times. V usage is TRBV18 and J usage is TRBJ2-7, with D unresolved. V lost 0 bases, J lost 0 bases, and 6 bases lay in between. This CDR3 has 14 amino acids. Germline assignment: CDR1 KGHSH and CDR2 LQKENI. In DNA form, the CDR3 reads TGTGCCAGCTCACCACCCGACACCTCCTACGAGCAGTACTTC. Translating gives CASSPPDTSYEQYF. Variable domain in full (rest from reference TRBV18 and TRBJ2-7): NAGVMQNPRHLVRRRGQEARLRCSPMKGHSHVYWYRQLPEEGLKFMVYLQKENIIDESGMPKERFSAEFPKEGPSILRIQQVVRGDSAAYFCASSPPDTSYEQYFGPGTRLTVT.

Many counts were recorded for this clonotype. CDR3 protein: CASSLRRNTEAFF. The CDR3 DNA follows: TGTGCCAGCAGTTTAAGACGGAACACTGAAGCTTTCTTT. This chain joins TRBV12-3 or TRBV12-4 and TRBJ1-1; no clear D gene. With 2 bases removed from V and 1 base from J, the gap between germline ends came to 5 bases. The CDR3 spans 13 residues.

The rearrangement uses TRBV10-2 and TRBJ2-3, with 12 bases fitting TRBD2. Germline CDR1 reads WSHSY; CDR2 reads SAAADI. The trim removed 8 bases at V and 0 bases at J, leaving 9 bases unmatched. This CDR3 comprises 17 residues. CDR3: CASGRTSGIRSTDTQYF. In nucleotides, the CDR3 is TGCGCCAGCGGAAGGACTAGCGGGATACGCAGCACAGATACGCAGTATTTT.

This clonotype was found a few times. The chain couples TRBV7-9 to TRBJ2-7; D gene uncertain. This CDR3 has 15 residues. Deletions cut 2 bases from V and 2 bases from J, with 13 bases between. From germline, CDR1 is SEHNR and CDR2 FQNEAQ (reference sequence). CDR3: CASSLTTARAYEQYF. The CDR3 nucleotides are TGTGCCAGCAGCTTAACTACGGCCCGGGCCTACGAGCAGTACTTC.

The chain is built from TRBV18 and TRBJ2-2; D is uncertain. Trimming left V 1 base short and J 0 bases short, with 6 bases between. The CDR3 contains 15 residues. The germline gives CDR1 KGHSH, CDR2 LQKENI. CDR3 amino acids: CASSPRSANTGELFF. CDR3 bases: TGTGCCAGCTCACCACGCAGCGCGAACACCGGGGAGCTGTTTTTT.

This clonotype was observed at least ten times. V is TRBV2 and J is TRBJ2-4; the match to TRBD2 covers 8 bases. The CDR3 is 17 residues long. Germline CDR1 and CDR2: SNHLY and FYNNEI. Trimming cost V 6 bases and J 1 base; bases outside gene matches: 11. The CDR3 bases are TGTGCCAGCAGGGCCCTCAAGCGGGAGCAGGCCAAAAACATTCAGTACTTC. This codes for CASRALKREQAKNIQYF.

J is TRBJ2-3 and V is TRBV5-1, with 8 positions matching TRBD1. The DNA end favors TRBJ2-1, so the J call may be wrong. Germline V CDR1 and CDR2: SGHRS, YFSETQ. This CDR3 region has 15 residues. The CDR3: CASSLRDRLNNEQFF. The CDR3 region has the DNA TGCGCCAGCAGCCTCCGGGACAGGCTGAACAATGAGCAGTTCTTC.

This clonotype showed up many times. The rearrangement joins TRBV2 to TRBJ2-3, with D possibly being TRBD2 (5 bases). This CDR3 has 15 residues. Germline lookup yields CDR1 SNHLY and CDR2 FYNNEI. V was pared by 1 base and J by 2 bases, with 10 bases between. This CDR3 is CASSEELLATDTQYF. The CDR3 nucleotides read TGTGCCAGCAGTGAAGAACTCCTAGCCACAGATACGCAGTATTTT.

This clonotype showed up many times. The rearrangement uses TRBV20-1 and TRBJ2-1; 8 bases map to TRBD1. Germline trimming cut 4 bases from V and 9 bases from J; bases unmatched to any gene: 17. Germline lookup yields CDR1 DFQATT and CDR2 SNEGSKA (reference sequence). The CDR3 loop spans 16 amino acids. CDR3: CSATPSYRGLGSEQFF. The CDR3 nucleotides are TGCAGTGCTACTCCCTCCTACAGGGGGTTGGGAAGTGAGCAGTTCTTC.

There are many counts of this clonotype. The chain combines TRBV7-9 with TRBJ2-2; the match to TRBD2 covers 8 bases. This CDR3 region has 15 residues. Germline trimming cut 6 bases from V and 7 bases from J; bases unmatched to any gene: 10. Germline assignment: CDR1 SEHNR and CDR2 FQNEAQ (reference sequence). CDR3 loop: CASSVRGRFSGELFF. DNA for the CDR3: TGTGCCAGCAGTGTTCGCGGGAGGTTCAGCGGGGAGCTGTTTTTT.

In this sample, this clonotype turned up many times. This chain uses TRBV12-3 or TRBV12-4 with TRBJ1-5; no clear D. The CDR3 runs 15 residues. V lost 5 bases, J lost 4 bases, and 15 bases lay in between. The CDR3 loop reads CASSKLQSSNQPQHF. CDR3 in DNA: TGTGCCAGCAGTAAATTACAGAGCAGTAATCAGCCCCAGCATTTT.

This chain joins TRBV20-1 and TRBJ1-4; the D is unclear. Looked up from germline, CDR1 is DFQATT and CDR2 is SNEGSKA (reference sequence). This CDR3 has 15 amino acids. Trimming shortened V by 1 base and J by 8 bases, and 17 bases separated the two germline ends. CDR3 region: CSARGNPGILEKLFF. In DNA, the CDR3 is TGCAGTGCTAGAGGCAACCCCGGGATATTAGAAAAACTGTTTTTT.

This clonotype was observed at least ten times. The CDR3 sequence is CSATAGLAGETQYF. The CDR3 DNA reads TGCAGTGCTACCGCTGGACTAGCTGGGGAGACCCAGTACTTC. V and J are TRBV20-1 and TRBJ2-5, with 8 bases fitting TRBD2. Trimming removed 4 bases from V and 5 bases from J; junction bases left unmatched: 9. This CDR3 is 14 amino acids long. Germline V CDR1 and CDR2: DFQATT, SNEGSKA (reference sequence).

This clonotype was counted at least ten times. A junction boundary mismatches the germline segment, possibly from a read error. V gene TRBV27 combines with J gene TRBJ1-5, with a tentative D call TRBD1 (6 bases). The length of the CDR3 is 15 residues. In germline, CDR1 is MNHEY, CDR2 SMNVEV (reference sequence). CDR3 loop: CASSLGGGSNQPQHF. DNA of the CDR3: TGCGCCAGCAGCTTGGGGGGCGGGAGCAATCAGCCCCAGCATTTT.

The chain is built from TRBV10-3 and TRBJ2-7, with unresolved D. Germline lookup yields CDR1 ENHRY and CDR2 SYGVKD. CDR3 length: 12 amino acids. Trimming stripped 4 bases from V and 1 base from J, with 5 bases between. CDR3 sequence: CAISGDSYEQYF. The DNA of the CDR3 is TGTGCCATCAGTGGAGATTCCTACGAGCAGTACTTC.

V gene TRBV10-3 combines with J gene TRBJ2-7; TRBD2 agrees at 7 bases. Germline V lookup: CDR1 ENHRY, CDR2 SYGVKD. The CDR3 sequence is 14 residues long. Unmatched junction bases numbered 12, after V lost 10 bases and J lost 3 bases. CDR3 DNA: TGTGCCACGTGCTCCCGGGGGGAGATCTACGAGCAGTACTTC. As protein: CATCSRGEIYEQYF.

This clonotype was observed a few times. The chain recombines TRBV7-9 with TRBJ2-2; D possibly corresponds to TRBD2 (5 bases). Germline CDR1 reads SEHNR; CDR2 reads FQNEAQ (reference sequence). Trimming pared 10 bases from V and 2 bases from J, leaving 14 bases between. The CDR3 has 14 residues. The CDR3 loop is CAIKLGENTGELFF. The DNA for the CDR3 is TGTGCCATAAAACTAGGAGAAAACACCGGGGAGCTGTTTTTT.

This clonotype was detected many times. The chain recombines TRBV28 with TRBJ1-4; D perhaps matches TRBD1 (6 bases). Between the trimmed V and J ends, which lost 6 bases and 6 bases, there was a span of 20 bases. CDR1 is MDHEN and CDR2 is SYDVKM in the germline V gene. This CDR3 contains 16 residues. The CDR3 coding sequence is TGTGCCAGCAGCCGGCCCTGGACAGTGGCGTATGAAAAACTGTTTTTT. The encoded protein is CASSRPWTVAYEKLFF.